These 7 T cell receptor beta chains were sequenced from one sample in a study of blood T cell repertoires in COVID-19. Generated by immunoSEQ multiplex PCR, the TCRdb table keeps only in-frame clones and is missing some. The data hold around 170,000 clones, with 89% observed a single time. The sequencing sample was made of peripheral blood. The receptors stem from a man aged 55 to 70 with acute or convalescent COVID-19.

The rearrangement joins TRBV11-2 to TRBJ2-3, with 8 bases fitting TRBD2. Looked up from germline, CDR1 is SGHAT and CDR2 is FQNNGV. The J segment lost 7 bases and the V segment lost 2 bases, leaving 2 bases of the junction unmatched. CDR3 length equals 13 residues. In DNA form, the CDR3 reads TGTGCCAGCAGCTTAACTAGCGGTAATACGCAGTATTTT. It encodes CASSLTSGNTQYF. Drawing the rest from reference TRBV11-2 and TRBJ2-3, the complete variable domain is EAGVAQSPRYKIIEKRQSVAFWCNPISGHATLYWYQQILGQGPKLLIQFQNNGVVDDSQLPKDRFSAERLKGVDSTLKIQPAKLEDSAVYLCASSLTSGNTQYFGPGTRLTVL.

The V and J genes are TRBV4-3 and TRBJ2-2; D unclear. The germline V gene has CDR1 LGHNA and CDR2 YSLEER. The CDR3 has 18 residues. Deletions cut 0 bases from V and 4 bases from J, with 18 bases between. CDR3 coding DNA: TGCGCCAGCAGCCAAGAGTATACACGGCAGGCAGGCACCGGGGAGCTGTTTTTT. Its translation: CASSQEYTRQAGTGELFF.

The rearrangement links TRBV3-1 (or the pseudogene TRBV3-2) to TRBJ2-6; D not resolved. V lost 7 bases and J 0 bases, leaving 16 bases between the germline ends. In germline, CDR1 is LGHDT, CDR2 YNNKEL (reference sequence). The CDR3 covers 17 residues. CDR3 sequence reads: CASKSGSLTSGANVLTF. CDR3 bases: TGTGCCAGCAAGTCAGGCAGCCTCACCTCTGGGGCCAACGTCCTGACTTTC.

V gene TRBV2 combines with J gene TRBJ1-2, with unresolved D. CDR3 length: 14 amino acids. V gave up 1 base and J gave up 3 bases, with 9 bases separating them. The germline V gene encodes CDR1 SNHLY and CDR2 FYNNEI. For the CDR3, the DNA is TGTGCCAGCAGTGAAGGAGGAGTCTACTATGGCTACACCTTC. This sequence encodes CASSEGGVYYGYTF.

As to this clone: The same CDR3 arises from other DNA sequences in this sample as well. The CDR3 here is CASSQSGGGYEQYF. DNA for the CDR3: TGTGCCAGCAGCCAATCAGGGGGCGGGTACGAGCAGTACTTC. This chain connects TRBV3-1 (or the pseudogene TRBV3-2) to TRBJ2-7; 8 bases agree with TRBD1. Trimming at V came to 2 bases and at J to 4 bases, leaving 4 bases not matched to a gene. CDR1 is LGHDT, CDR2 YNNKEL, per germline (reference sequence). This CDR3 contains 14 residues.

V gene TRBV7-2 combines with J gene TRBJ1-1, with 10 bases fitting TRBD1. Per the germline V gene, CDR1 is SGHTA and CDR2 is FQGNSA. V was pared by 5 bases and J by 10 bases, with 10 bases of the junction left unmatched. This CDR3 is 14 amino acids long. CDR3 loop: CASSVSRDRGAAFF. The CDR3 nucleotides read TGTGCCAGCAGCGTAAGCCGGGACAGGGGAGCAGCTTTCTTT.

The V and J genes are TRBV14 and TRBJ1-2; TRBD1 is a possible D gene (5 bases). The germline gives CDR1 SGHDN, CDR2 FVKESK. The CDR3 length is 13 residues. V was shortened by 4 bases and J by 4 bases, with 10 bases between the two germline ends. The CDR3 region has the DNA TGTGCCAGCAGCCGAGGACAAGTCTATGGCTACACCTTC. Translation gives CASSRGQVYGYTF.